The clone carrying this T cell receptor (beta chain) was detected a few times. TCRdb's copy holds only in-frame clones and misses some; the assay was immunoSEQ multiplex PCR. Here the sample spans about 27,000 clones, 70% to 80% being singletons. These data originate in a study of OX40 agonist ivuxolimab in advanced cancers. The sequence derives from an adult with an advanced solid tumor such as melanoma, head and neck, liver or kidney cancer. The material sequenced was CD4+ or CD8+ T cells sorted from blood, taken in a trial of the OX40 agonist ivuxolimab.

The CDR3 sequence: CASSGDISNTEAFF. The CDR3 nucleotides read TGTGCCAGCAGCGGGGACATCTCGAACACTGAAGCTTTCTTT. V usage is TRBV2 and J usage is TRBJ1-1, with a possible D match to TRBD1 (6 bases). The germline V gene has CDR1 SNHLY and CDR2 FYNNEI. The ends were cut back, 6 bases at V and 1 base at J, with 12 bases in the middle. This CDR3 comprises 14 residues.